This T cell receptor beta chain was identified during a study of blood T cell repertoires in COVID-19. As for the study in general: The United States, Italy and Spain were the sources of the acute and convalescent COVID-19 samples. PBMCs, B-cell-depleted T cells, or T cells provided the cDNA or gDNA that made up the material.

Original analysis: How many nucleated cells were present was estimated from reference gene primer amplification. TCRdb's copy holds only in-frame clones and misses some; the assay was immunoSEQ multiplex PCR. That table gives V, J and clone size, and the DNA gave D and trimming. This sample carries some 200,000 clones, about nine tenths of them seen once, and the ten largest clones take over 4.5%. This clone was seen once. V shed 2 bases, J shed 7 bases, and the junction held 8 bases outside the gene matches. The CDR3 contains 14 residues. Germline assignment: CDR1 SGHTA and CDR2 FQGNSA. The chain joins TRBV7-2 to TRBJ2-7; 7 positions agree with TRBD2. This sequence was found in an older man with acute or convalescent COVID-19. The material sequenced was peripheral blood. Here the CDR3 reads CASSLSSGLGEQYV. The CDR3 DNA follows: TGTGCCAGCAGCTTAAGTAGCGGGTTAGGAGAGCAGTACGTC.